Below are 3 T cell receptor beta chains sequenced from a single sample in a study of blood T cell repertoires in COVID-19. Clones were read by immunoSEQ multiplex PCR, and TCRdb kept only the in-frame ones, dropping some. The sample has 60,000 to 65,000 clones; under 80% are singletons. The sequencing sample was made of peripheral blood. The receptors were sampled from a human donor in a cohort sampled during active COVID-19.

This chain joins TRBV4-3 and TRBJ1-2; D call uncertain. The V gene lost 0 bases and the J gene lost 8 bases, with 13 bases spanning the gap. Germline V CDR1 and CDR2: LGHNA, YSLEER. This CDR3 has 14 amino acids. The chain's CDR3 is CASSQDTGVSGYTF. For the CDR3, the DNA is TGCGCCAGCAGCCAAGATACCGGGGTGAGCGGCTACACCTTC.

This clone was picked up a small number of times. The rearrangement joins TRBV3-1 (or the pseudogene TRBV3-2) to TRBJ1-1, with D maybe TRBD1 (5 bases). CDR1 and CDR2 from the germline V gene are LGHDT and YNNKEL (reference sequence). With 4 bases removed from V and 10 bases from J, the gap between germline ends came to 22 bases. There are 15 residues in the CDR3. In nucleotides, the CDR3 is TGTGCCAGCAGCCCCCCGTCGTTTAGGGGCTCCGTAGCTTTCTTT. The encoded protein is CASSPPSFRGSVAFF.

The chain combines TRBV19 with TRBJ1-5, with 7 bases fitting TRBD1. The V gene end was trimmed by 4 bases and the J gene end by 6 bases; junction bases not matched to a gene: 9. The CDR3 spans 15 residues. CDR1 LNHDA and CDR2 SQIVND come from the germline V gene (reference sequence). Written as DNA, the CDR3 is TGTGCCAGTAGTAGTTGGCAGGGGGAAGGTCAGCCCCAGCATTTT. Protein sequence: CASSSWQGEGQPQHF.